The 2 T cell receptor beta chains listed next were all sequenced from one sample in a study of beta chain features in type 1 diabetes. Study conclusions and caveats: Significant though moderate, a shortening of TCRB CDR3s appeared in all four CD4+ subsets of Type 1 diabetes patients.

Expressed TCRB transcripts got sequenced, as all isolated RNA was reverse transcribed. Generated by immunoSEQ multiplex PCR, the TCRdb table keeps only in-frame clones and is missing some. The data show around 250,000 clones, around 14% seen once. For these TCRs, the target antigens are not known. Source material: naive CD4+ T cells from blood. The receptors originated from a man aged 25-40 years with type 1 diabetes.

This clone has more than one count but fewer than ten. V usage is TRBV9 and J usage is TRBJ2-3; TRBD1 matches 8 bases. Germline loops: CDR1 SGDLS, CDR2 YYNGEE. J lost 2 bases, V lost 4 bases, and 6 bases had no gene match. This CDR3 contains 15 residues. The CDR3 DNA sequence: TGTGCCAGCAGCTCAGGGGGCGGGATCACAGATACGCAGTATTTT. Translation gives CASSSGGGITDTQYF.

The J gene is TRBJ2-5, the V gene TRBV7-2; maybe TRBD1 (6 bases). The V end was cut by 1 base, the J end by 2 bases, with 8 bases between. Germline V gene sequence: CDR1 SGHTA, CDR2 FQGNSA. CDR3 size: 14 residues. The CDR3 nucleotides read TGTGCCAGCAGCTTAGGGGGGCGACAAGAGACCCAGTACTTC. Amino acid sequence: CASSLGGRQETQYF.